These 9 T cell receptor beta chains came from one sample sequenced in a study of T-cell memory formation after mild COVID-19. MiXCR was run by TCRdb on the 5' RACE reads, yielding one entry per CDR3 protein. The sample yields 300,000 to 400,000 distinct CDR3 sequences, 15% seen once. Sequenced sample: PBMCs or a T cell subset sorted from them (not recorded which). All receptors derive from a man younger than 35 who had mild COVID-19 (a few samples of this study predate the infection). Cell type and time point are not known.

This rearrangement joins TRBV12-3 or TRBV12-4 to TRBJ2-3, with D uncertain. The CDR3 totals 13 residues. V was cut by 5 bases and J by 4 bases, with 10 bases left in between. CDR3 DNA sequence: TGTGCCAGCAGTAGAAGGGCTGCAGATACGCAGTATTTT. Protein product: CASSRRAADTQYF.

The V and J genes are TRBV4-3 and TRBJ2-2, with no clear D. The germline gives CDR1 LGHNA, CDR2 YSLEER. This CDR3 spans 16 amino acids. The V end was cut by 0 bases, the J end by 0 bases, with 8 bases between. The CDR3 region has the DNA TGCGCCAGCAGCCAAGACCCCAGGCCGAACACCGGGGAGCTGTTTTTT. It specifies CASSQDPRPNTGELFF.

V is TRBV11-2 and J is TRBJ2-3; D gene ambiguous. Germline-derived CDR1 and CDR2 are SGHAT and FQNNGV. CDR3 length: 13 residues. V was trimmed by 0 bases and J by 13 bases, leaving 14 bases between them. DNA of the CDR3: TGTGCCAGCAGCTTAGATAACGCCCCGCCTGAGTATTTT. It specifies CASSLDNAPPEYF.

The chain uses TRBV18 and TRBJ1-6; D gene uncertain. The germline CDR1 and CDR2 sequences are KGHSH and LQKENI. V lost 0 bases to trimming and J lost 7 bases, with 10 bases between them. There are 15 residues in the CDR3. The CDR3 nucleotides are TGTGCCAGCTCACCACCCTATCTTGGAAATTCACCCCTCCACTTT. Translated, it gives CASSPPYLGNSPLHF.

Concerning this clonotype: A much larger clone differs by one base, so this may be a read error. The chain couples TRBV27 to TRBJ1-6; D not resolved. Germline V lookup: CDR1 MNHEY, CDR2 SMNVEV (reference sequence). Trimming shortened V by 3 bases and J by 10 bases, and 10 bases separated the two germline ends. The CDR3 extends over 13 amino acids. CDR3 loop: CASSFSGKSPLHF. Written as DNA, the CDR3 is TGTGCCAGCAGTTTTAGTGGTAAGTCACCCCTCCACTTT.

The chain couples TRBV4-3 to TRBJ2-1, with 8 bases fitting TRBD2. V shed 11 bases, J shed 10 bases, and the junction held 22 bases outside the gene matches. CDR3 size: 16 residues. Germline-derived CDR1 and CDR2 are LGHNA and YSLEER. CDR3 region: CACGQIGGGNIREQFF. The CDR3 DNA reads TGCGCCTGCGGACAAATCGGCGGGGGGAATATTAGGGAGCAGTTCTTC.

This clonotype was found a few times. A read error may produce the germline difference seen at one junction end. The chain combines TRBV5-1 with TRBJ2-7, with 7 bases that match TRBD1. The CDR3 is made up of 14 amino acids. Germline V gives CDR1 SGHRS, CDR2 YFSETQ. The CDR3 loop is CASASYRGSNEQYF. CDR3 DNA sequence: TGCGCCAGCGCGAGCTACAGGGGCTCCAACGAGCAGTACTTC.

CDR3 residues: CASSLKPGPVNTEAFF. CDR3 DNA sequence: TGTGCCAGCAGCTTGAAACCGGGCCCAGTGAACACTGAAGCTTTCTTT. The chain employs TRBV7-6 and TRBJ1-1, with D unresolved. V dropped 3 bases and J dropped 0 bases, with 14 bases sitting between them. The CDR3 runs 16 residues. Germline V gene sequence: CDR1 SGHVS, CDR2 FNYEAQ.

As concerns this clonotype: Its ends do not fully match the called genes, so a read error is possible. This sequence joins TRBV12-3 or TRBV12-4 and TRBJ2-7, with D uncertain. The CDR3 totals 11 residues. CDR3 sequence (DNA): TGTGCCAGCAGTTTTGGTTACGATCAGTACTTC. Translated: CASSFGYDQYF.